This T cell receptor beta chain was retrieved from a study of blood T cell repertoires in COVID-19. Turning to the study itself: Spain, Italy and the United States supplied samples that represented acute and convalescent COVID-19. Sources were T cells, B-cell-depleted T cells, or PBMCs; the material itself was cDNA or gDNA.

This CDR3 has 15 residues. Trimming cost V 5 bases and J 1 base; bases outside gene matches: 6. Germline loops: CDR1 MDHEN, CDR2 SYDVKM. In the original analysis: From reference gene primer amplification, estimates of nucleated cell counts were derived. Method: immunoSEQ multiplex PCR; TCRdb's copy keeps in-frame clones and lacks some. The V and J calls and clone size come from that table; D and trimming were worked out from the DNA. The table lists roughly 140,000 clones, about 88% of them singletons. The receptor's source is a man aged 50 to 60 with active or convalescent COVID-19. Sequencing input: peripheral blood. The J gene is TRBJ1-1, the V gene TRBV28, with 8 nucleotides matching TRBD1. The CDR3 loop reads CASSTTGTGNTEAFF. The CDR3 region has the DNA TGTGCCAGCAGTACAACCGGGACAGGGAACACTGAAGCTTTCTTT.